The 13 T cell receptor beta chains reported below all come from one sample, sequenced in a study of blood T cells in healthy people across ages. Sample-barcoded 5' priming and a J-beta primer mix drove a second PCR of roughly 6 to 12 cycles. TCRdb reprocessed the 5' RACE reads via MiXCR and lists one record per CDR3 protein. The sample yields 590,000 or so distinct CDR3 sequences, roughly 31% seen once. Sequencing was done on a sample of blood. These receptors all come from a woman aged 80 or over in good health.

This clonotype was recorded at least ten times. The chain combines TRBV7-9 with TRBJ2-4; a possible D gene is TRBD1 (6 bases). Germline V gives CDR1 SEHNR, CDR2 FQNEAQ (reference sequence). V lost 2 bases to trimming and J lost 0 bases, with 14 bases between them. This CDR3 region has 17 residues. The CDR3: CASSLKAGAGAKNIQYF. The CDR3 DNA sequence: TGTGCCAGCAGCTTAAAGGCAGGGGCTGGAGCCAAAAACATTCAGTACTTC.

This clonotype turned up a few times. Just one base apart from a much larger clone, this may be a read error. The gene calls are TRBV7-2 and TRBJ2-5; possible D gene TRBD2, 6 bases. The CDR3 length is 12 residues. Trimming shortened V by 1 base and J by 9 bases, and 9 bases separated the two germline ends. Per germline, CDR1 SGHTA and CDR2 FQGNSA. The CDR3 region is CASSLGWEAQYF. The DNA for the CDR3 is TGTGCCAGCAGCTTAGGTTGGGAGGCCCAGTACTTC.

In this sample, this clonotype turned up many times. The gene calls are TRBV4-2 and TRBJ1-2; no firm D call. Between the trimmed V and J ends, which lost 3 bases and 2 bases, there was a span of 19 bases. Germline CDR1 is LGHNA and CDR2 is YNFKEQ. The CDR3 is made up of 17 amino acids. The CDR3 bases are TGTGCCAGCAGCCAGGAGGACGGGAGCCGCCCCAACTATGGCTACACCTTC. This codes for CASSQEDGSRPNYGYTF.

About this clonotype: A read error may be the cause here, since a much bigger clone is one base away. The chain joins TRBV30 to TRBJ2-3; no reliable D call. This CDR3 region has 13 residues. Per the germline V gene, CDR1 is GTSNPN and CDR2 is SVGIG (reference sequence). V lost 3 bases and J 4 bases, leaving 11 bases between the germline ends. In DNA form, the CDR3 reads TGTGCCTGGAGGGTAAGTGTGTCAGATACGCAGTATTTT. Amino acid sequence: CAWRVSVSDTQYF.

At least ten counts were recorded for this clonotype. CDR3 nucleotides: TGTGCCAGCTCACCACAGCAGGCGGCGGCAGATACGCAGTATTTT. Translated, it gives CASSPQQAAADTQYF. The chain combines TRBV18 with TRBJ2-3; no reliable D call. The CDR3 is 15 residues long. The V end lost 1 base, the J end lost 4 bases, and 12 bases lay between the germline ends. Germline V gene lookup returns CDR1 KGHSH and CDR2 LQKENI.

The CDR3 protein is CASTVGGLGNQPQHF. CDR3 nucleotide sequence: TGTGCCAGCACCGTGGGAGGGTTGGGCAATCAGCCCCAGCATTTT. This chain connects TRBV2 to TRBJ1-5; the D is unclear. This CDR3 spans 15 amino acids. From germline, CDR1 is SNHLY and CDR2 FYNNEI. V lost 7 bases, J lost 2 bases, and 15 bases lay in between.

This clonotype was found many times. This chain uses TRBV6-5 with TRBJ2-5; TRBD2 might be the D (7 bases). The CDR3 extends over 19 amino acids. V was clipped by 2 bases and J by 4 bases, with 26 bases between them. The germline V gene has CDR1 MNHEY and CDR2 SVGAGI. For the CDR3, the DNA is TGTGCCAGCAGTTACCGCGGAGGTATCGCGGGGGCTATAGGAGAGACCCAGTACTTC. Translated: CASSYRGGIAGAIGETQYF.

This sequence joins TRBV25-1 and TRBJ2-2; 7 nucleotides line up with TRBD1. Germline V lookup: CDR1 MGHDK, CDR2 SYGVNS. This CDR3 has 15 residues. V gave up 2 bases and J gave up 1 base; unmatched junction bases: 1. CDR3 loop: CASSERDRNTGELFF. The CDR3 coding sequence is TGTGCCAGCAGTGAAAGGGACAGGAACACCGGGGAGCTGTTTTTT.

Worth noting for this clonotype: The junction does not match germline at one end; this may be a read error. V is TRBV7-2 and J is TRBJ1-2; 7 bases are shared with TRBD1. The germline V gene encodes CDR1 SGHTA and CDR2 FQGNSA. CDR3 length: 12 residues. The CDR3 here is CASSLEAGGTTF. DNA for the CDR3: TGTGCAAGCAGCTTAGAGGCAGGGGGGACCACCTTC. The full variable domain, rest sourced from reference TRBV7-2 and TRBJ1-2, is GAGVSQSPSNKVTEKGKDVELRCDPISGHTALYWYRQSLGQGLEFLIYFQGNSAPDKSGLPSDRFSAERTGGSVSTLTIQRTQQEDSAVYLCASSLEAGGTTFGSGTRLTVV.

This clonotype has ten or more counts. This rearrangement joins TRBV20-1 to TRBJ2-7; 9 bases map to TRBD1. The CDR3 sequence is 14 residues long. J gave up 2 bases and V 4 bases, and 6 bases lay outside the gene matches. Per the germline V gene, CDR1 is DFQATT and CDR2 is SNEGSKA (reference sequence). DNA of the CDR3: TGCAGTGCTATGCGGGGACAGGGTCCCTACGAGCAGTACTTC. It encodes CSAMRGQGPYEQYF.

This clonotype was picked up many times. The V gene is TRBV7-8, the J gene TRBJ2-1; 7 bases are a match to TRBD2. The germline CDR1 and CDR2 sequences are SGHVS and FQNEAQ. The junction had 11 bases not matched to a gene; V was cut back by 4 bases and J by 5 bases. The CDR3 totals 16 residues. The CDR3 DNA reads as TGTGCCAGCAGCTCGAAGCTAGCGGTTAGAAACAATGAGCAGTTCTTC. This codes for CASSSKLAVRNNEQFF.

V and J are TRBV2 and TRBJ2-3, with TRBD1 matching 11 bases. The length of the CDR3 is 15 residues. CDR1 SNHLY and CDR2 FYNNEI come from the germline V gene. Trimming took 6 bases from V and 4 from J; bases not matched to a gene: 6. CDR3 region: CASSGDRGTADTQYF. The CDR3 nucleotides read TGTGCCAGCAGCGGGGACAGGGGGACGGCAGATACGCAGTATTTT.

This clonotype has more than one count but fewer than ten. The chain employs TRBV27 and TRBJ1-6; 8 positions agree with TRBD1. Germline values: CDR1 MNHEY, CDR2 SMNVEV (reference sequence). J was trimmed by 4 bases and V by 5 bases; bases with no gene match: 4. The CDR3 sequence is 15 residues long. This CDR3 is CASSGYRGYNSPLHF. The CDR3 coding sequence is TGTGCCAGCAGTGGATACAGGGGGTATAATTCACCCCTCCACTTT.